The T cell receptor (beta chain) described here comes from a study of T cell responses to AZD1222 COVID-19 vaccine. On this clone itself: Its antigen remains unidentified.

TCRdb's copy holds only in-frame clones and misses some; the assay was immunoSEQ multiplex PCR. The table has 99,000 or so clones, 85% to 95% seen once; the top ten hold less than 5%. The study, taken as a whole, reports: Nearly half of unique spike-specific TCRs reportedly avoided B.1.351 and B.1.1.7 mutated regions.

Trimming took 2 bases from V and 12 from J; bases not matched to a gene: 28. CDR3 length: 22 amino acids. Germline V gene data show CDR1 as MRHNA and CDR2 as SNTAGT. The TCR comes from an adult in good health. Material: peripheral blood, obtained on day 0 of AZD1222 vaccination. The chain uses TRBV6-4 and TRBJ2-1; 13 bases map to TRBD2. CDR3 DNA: TGTGCCAGCAGTGACCCCTTGCAGAGACAGGGAGGGACTAGCGGGGCCCCCGTCGGGCAGTTCTTC. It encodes CASSDPLQRQGGTSGAPVGQFF.